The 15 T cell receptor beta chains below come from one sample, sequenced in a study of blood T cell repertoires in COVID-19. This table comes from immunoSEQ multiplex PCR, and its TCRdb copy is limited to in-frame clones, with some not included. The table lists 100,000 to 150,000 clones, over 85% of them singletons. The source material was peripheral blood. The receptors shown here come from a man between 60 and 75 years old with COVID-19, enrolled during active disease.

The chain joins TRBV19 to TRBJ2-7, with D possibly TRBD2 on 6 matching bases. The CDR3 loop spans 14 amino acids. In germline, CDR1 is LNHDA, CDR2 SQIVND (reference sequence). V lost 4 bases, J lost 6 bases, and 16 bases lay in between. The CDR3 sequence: CASSTSAGNGEQYF. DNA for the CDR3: TGTGCCAGTAGTACCTCAGCGGGTAATGGCGAGCAGTACTTC.

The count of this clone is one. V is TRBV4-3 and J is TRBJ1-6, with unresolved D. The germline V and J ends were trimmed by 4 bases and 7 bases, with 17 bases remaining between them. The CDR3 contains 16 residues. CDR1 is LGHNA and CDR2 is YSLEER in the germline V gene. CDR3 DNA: TGCGCCAGCAGCCCCTCAAGGTGGGGAGTGAATTCACCCCTCCACTTT. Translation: CASSPSRWGVNSPLHF.

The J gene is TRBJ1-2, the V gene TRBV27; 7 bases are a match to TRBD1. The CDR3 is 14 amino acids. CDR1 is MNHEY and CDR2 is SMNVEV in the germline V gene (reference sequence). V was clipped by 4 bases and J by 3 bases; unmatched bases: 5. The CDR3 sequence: CASSSADRYYGYTF. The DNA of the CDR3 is TGTGCCAGCAGTTCCGCGGACAGGTACTATGGCTACACCTTC.

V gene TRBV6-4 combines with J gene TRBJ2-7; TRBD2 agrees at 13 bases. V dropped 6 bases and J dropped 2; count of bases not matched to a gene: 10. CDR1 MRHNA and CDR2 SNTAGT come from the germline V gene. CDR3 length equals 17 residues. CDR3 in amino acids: CASRGTEGLAGPYEQYF. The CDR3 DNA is TGTGCCAGCAGGGGGACAGAGGGACTAGCGGGACCCTACGAGCAGTACTTC.

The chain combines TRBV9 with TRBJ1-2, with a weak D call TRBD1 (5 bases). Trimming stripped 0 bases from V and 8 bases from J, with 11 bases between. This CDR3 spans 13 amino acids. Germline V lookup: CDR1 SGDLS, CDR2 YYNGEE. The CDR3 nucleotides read TGTGCCAGCAGCGTAGGGGAACAGGAGGGCTACACCTTC. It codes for CASSVGEQEGYTF.

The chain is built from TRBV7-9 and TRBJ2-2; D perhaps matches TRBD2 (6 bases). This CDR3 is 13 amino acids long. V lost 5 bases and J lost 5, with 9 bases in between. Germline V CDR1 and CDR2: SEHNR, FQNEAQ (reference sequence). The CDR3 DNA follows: TGTGCCAGCAGCGCGGGGTGGACCGGGGAGCTGTTTTTT. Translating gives CASSAGWTGELFF.

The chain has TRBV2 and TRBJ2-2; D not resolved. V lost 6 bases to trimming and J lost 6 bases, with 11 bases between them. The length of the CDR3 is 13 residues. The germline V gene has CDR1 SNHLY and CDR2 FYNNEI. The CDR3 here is CASSSFLSGELFF. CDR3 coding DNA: TGTGCCAGCAGCTCGTTTCTCTCCGGGGAGCTGTTTTTT.

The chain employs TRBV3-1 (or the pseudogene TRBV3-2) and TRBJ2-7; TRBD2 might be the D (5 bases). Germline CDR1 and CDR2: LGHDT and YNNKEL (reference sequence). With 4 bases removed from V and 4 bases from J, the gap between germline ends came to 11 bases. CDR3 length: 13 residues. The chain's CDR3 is CASSPTRVYEQYF. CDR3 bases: TGTGCCAGCAGCCCCACGCGGGTGTACGAGCAGTACTTC.

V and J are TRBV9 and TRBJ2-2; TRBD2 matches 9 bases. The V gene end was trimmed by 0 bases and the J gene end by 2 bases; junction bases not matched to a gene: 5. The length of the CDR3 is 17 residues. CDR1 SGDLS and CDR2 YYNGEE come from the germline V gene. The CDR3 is CASSVDASGTNTGELFF. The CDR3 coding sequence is TGTGCCAGCAGCGTAGACGCTAGCGGGACCAACACCGGGGAGCTGTTTTTT.

The CDR3 protein is CASSTLTSGSYEQYF. CDR3 DNA sequence: TGTGCCAGCAGCACCCTAACTAGCGGCTCCTACGAGCAGTACTTC. The chain has TRBV7-2 and TRBJ2-7; 8 bases are a match to TRBD2. The junction had 6 bases not matched to a gene; V was cut back by 5 bases and J by 0 bases. Germline-derived CDR1 and CDR2 are SGHTA and FQGNSA. The CDR3 sequence is 15 residues long.

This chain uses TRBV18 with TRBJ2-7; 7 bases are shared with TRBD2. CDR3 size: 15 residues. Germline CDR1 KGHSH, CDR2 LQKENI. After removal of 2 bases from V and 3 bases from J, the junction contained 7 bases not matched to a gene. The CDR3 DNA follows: TGTGCCAGCTCACCATCTCCGCGGGGGTACTACGAGCAGTACTTC. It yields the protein CASSPSPRGYYEQYF.

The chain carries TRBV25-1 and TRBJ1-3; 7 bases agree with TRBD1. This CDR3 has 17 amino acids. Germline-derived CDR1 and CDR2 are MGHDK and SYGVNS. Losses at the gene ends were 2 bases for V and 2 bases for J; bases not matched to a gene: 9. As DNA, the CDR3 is TGTGCCAGCAGTGAAGCGTACGGGACAGACGCTGGAAACACCATATATTTT. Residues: CASSEAYGTDAGNTIYF.

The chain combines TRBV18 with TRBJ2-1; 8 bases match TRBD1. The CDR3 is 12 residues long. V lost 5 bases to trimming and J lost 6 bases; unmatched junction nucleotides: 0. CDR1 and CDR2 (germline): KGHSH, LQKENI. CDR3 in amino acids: CASSTGGNEQFF. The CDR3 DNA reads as TGTGCCAGCTCAACAGGGGGCAATGAGCAGTTCTTC.

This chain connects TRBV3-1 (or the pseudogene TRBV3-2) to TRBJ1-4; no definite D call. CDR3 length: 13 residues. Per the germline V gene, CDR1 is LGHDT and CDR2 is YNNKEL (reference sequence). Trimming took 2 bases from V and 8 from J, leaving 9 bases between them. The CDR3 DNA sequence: TGTGCCAGCAGCCAATCCGCCGGGGAAAAACTGTTTTTT. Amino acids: CASSQSAGEKLFF.

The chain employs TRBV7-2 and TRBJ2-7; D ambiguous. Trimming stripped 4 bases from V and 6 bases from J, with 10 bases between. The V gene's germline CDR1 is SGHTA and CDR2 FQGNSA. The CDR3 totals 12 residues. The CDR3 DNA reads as TGTGCCAGCAGCTCCAGACTTACCGAGCAGTACTTC. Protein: CASSSRLTEQYF.